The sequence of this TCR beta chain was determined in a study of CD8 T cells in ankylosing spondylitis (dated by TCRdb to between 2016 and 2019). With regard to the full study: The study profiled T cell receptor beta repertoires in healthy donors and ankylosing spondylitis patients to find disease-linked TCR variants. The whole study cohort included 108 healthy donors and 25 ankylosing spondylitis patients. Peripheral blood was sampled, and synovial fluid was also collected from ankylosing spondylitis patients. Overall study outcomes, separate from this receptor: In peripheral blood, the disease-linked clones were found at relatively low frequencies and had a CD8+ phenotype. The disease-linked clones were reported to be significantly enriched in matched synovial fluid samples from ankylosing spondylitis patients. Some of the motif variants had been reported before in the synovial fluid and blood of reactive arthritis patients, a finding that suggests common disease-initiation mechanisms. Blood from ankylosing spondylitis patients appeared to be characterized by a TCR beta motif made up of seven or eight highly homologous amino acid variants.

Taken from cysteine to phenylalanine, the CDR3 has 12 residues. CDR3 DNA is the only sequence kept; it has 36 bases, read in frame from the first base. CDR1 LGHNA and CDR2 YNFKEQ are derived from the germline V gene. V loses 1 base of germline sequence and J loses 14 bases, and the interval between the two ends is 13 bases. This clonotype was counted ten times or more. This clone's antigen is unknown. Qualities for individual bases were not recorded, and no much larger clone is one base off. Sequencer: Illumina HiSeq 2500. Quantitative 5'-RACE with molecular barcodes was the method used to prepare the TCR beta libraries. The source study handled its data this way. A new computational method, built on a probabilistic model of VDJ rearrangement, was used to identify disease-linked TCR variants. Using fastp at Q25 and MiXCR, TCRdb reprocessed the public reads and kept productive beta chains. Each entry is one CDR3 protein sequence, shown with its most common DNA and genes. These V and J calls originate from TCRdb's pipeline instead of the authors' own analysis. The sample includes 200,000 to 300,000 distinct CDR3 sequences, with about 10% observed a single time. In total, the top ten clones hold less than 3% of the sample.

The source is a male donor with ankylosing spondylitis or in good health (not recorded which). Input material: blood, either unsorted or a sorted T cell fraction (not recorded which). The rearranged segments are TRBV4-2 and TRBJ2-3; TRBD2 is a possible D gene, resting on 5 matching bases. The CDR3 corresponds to CASSQVVGAGYF. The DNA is TGTGCCAGCAGCCAAGTCGTGGGCGCGGGGTATTTT.